These 30 T cell receptor beta chains share one sample of origin, sequenced in a study of control samples from healthy donors and cancer patients. The assay was immunoSEQ multiplex PCR, and TCRdb's table has in-frame clones only and misses some. Of about 130,000 clones listed, about 94% are singletons. Sequenced material: blood. The receptors derive from a man aged 25-40 years in good health.

This chain joins TRBV7-9 and TRBJ2-3; 9 bases map to TRBD1. Unmatched junction bases numbered 5, after V lost 1 base and J lost 3 bases. Looked up from germline, CDR1 is SEHNR and CDR2 is FQNEAQ (reference sequence). CDR3 size: 16 residues. As DNA, the CDR3 is TGTGCCAGCAGCTTAGGGGGACAGGGTAGTACAGATACGCAGTATTTT. It yields the protein CASSLGGQGSTDTQYF.

The chain combines TRBV30 with TRBJ2-1, with no clear D. The V gene lost 0 bases and the J gene lost 0 bases, with 9 bases spanning the gap. The CDR3 is 15 amino acids. Germline V gene data show CDR1 as GTSNPN and CDR2 as SVGIG (reference sequence). Here the CDR3 reads CAWSVRPSSYNEQFF. The CDR3 DNA is TGTGCCTGGAGTGTACGGCCGAGCTCCTACAATGAGCAGTTCTTC. Full variable domain (missing parts from reference TRBV30 and TRBJ2-1): SQTIHQWPATLVQPVGSPLSLECTVEGTSNPNLYWYRQAAGRGLQLLFYSVGIGQISSEVPQNLSASRPQDRQFILSSKKLLLSDSGFYLCAWSVRPSSYNEQFFGPGTRLTVL.

The gene calls are TRBV25-1 and TRBJ2-5; no definite D call. The V gene lost 1 base and the J gene lost 5 bases, with 2 bases spanning the gap. The CDR3 length is 11 residues. CDR1 MGHDK and CDR2 SYGVNS come from the germline V gene. For the CDR3, the DNA is TGTGCCAGCAGTGAATCGGAGACCCAGTACTTC. This gives the protein CASSESETQYF.

Only one count was recorded for this clone. The CDR3 DNA reads TGTGCCAGCACCCGCCAGGGTTACACTGAAGCTTTCTTT. Translated, it gives CASTRQGYTEAFF. The rearrangement uses TRBV13 and TRBJ1-1, with a weak D call TRBD1 (5 bases). From germline, CDR1 is PRHDT and CDR2 FYEKMQ (reference sequence). The V end was cut by 7 bases, the J end by 3 bases, with 12 bases between. There are 13 residues in the CDR3.

V is TRBV7-2 and J is TRBJ2-2, with D perhaps assigned TRBD1 or TRBD2 (6 bases each). The CDR3 is made up of 16 amino acids. The V end was cut by 5 bases, the J end by 10 bases, with 23 bases between. Germline lookup yields CDR1 SGHTA and CDR2 FQGNSA. CDR3 residues: CASSPRAGGASMELFF. CDR3 DNA sequence: TGTGCCAGCAGCCCCAGGGCCGGGGGCGCGAGCATGGAGCTGTTTTTT.

J is TRBJ1-2 and V is TRBV20-1; no reliable D call. The V end was cut by 1 base, the J end by 4 bases, with 4 bases between. CDR3 length equals 11 residues. In germline, CDR1 is DFQATT, CDR2 SNEGSKA (reference sequence). For the CDR3, the DNA is TGCAGTGCTAGAGGCCTCTATGGCTACACCTTC. Translated: CSARGLYGYTF.

The chain combines TRBV7-2 with TRBJ1-1, with D unresolved. Germline V gene sequence: CDR1 SGHTA, CDR2 FQGNSA. The germline V and J ends were trimmed by 7 bases and 5 bases, with 14 bases remaining between them. The CDR3 spans 13 residues. CDR3 in amino acids: CASNIDPKTEAFF. CDR3 coding DNA: TGTGCCAGCAATATTGACCCCAAGACTGAAGCTTTCTTT.

V gene TRBV30 combines with J gene TRBJ1-4, with D perhaps TRBD1 (5 bases). The CDR3 contains 11 residues. Per germline, CDR1 GTSNPN and CDR2 SVGIG (reference sequence). V dropped 7 bases and J dropped 3 bases, with 6 bases sitting between them. The CDR3 region has the DNA TGTGCCTTACAGGCTAATGAAAAACTGTTTTTT. Its protein product is CALQANEKLFF.

The CDR3 reads CASSQGVGNEQFF. In DNA, the CDR3 is TGCGCCAGCAGCCAGGGGGTTGGCAATGAGCAGTTCTTC. V and J are TRBV4-3 and TRBJ2-1; D is perhaps TRBD1 or TRBD2 (5 bases each). Germline V gives CDR1 LGHNA, CDR2 YSLEER. V lost 3 bases and J lost 6, with 9 bases in between. The CDR3 is made up of 13 amino acids.

The chain employs TRBV11-2 and TRBJ2-7, with 7 bases identical to TRBD1. The CDR3 runs to 15 residues. V was clipped by 3 bases and J by 2 bases; unmatched bases: 7. The germline gives CDR1 SGHAT, CDR2 FQNNGV. The CDR3 DNA sequence: TGTGCCAGCAGCTTCACTCAAGGGGGCGCCTACGAGCAGTACTTC. This gives the protein CASSFTQGGAYEQYF.

This clone was picked up one time. DNA of the CDR3: TGCGCCAGCAGCCAAGAGGGCAGCTCCTACGAGCAGTACTTC. Translation: CASSQEGSSYEQYF. The rearrangement joins TRBV4-3 to TRBJ2-7; D uncertain. V was shortened by 0 bases and J by 0 bases, with 6 bases between the two germline ends. CDR1 is LGHNA, CDR2 YSLEER, per germline. The CDR3 totals 14 residues.

The chain is built from TRBV6-2 or TRBV6-3 and TRBJ1-1; D gene unclear. The germline V and J ends were trimmed by 2 bases and 1 base, with 11 bases remaining between them. From germline, CDR1 is MNHEY and CDR2 SVGEGT. CDR3 size: 15 residues. The CDR3 reads CASSYDGQTNTEAFF. The CDR3 DNA is TGTGCCAGCAGTTACGATGGGCAGACGAACACTGAAGCTTTCTTT.

The chain recombines TRBV30 with TRBJ2-1, with 8 bases that match TRBD2. Germline loops: CDR1 GTSNPN, CDR2 SVGIG (reference sequence). This CDR3 is built from 16 residues. The junction had 8 bases not matched to a gene; V was cut back by 4 bases and J by 0 bases. CDR3 bases: TGTGCCTGGACCTCCTCCGCGGGGGGCTCCTACAATGAGCAGTTCTTC. It codes for CAWTSSAGGSYNEQFF.

This chain links TRBV10-2 with TRBJ2-2; the match to TRBD2 covers 7 bases. Germline V gene sequence: CDR1 WSHSY, CDR2 SAAADI. V trimming: 7 bases; J trimming: 0 bases; junction bases outside the gene matches: 5. There are 15 residues in the CDR3. The CDR3, as DNA: TGCGCCAGCATCGCGGGGGAGGCGAACACCGGGGAGCTGTTTTTT. This translates into CASIAGEANTGELFF.

The chain uses TRBV19 and TRBJ2-3; 10 bases agree with TRBD2. After removal of 2 bases from V and 1 base from J, the junction contained 3 bases not matched to a gene. The CDR3 is 16 residues long. Germline V lookup: CDR1 LNHDA, CDR2 SQIVND (reference sequence). The CDR3 region is CASSISSGGRTDTQYF. The DNA of the CDR3 is TGTGCCAGTAGTATATCTAGCGGGGGACGCACAGATACGCAGTATTTT.

Only one count was recorded for this clone. This chain uses TRBV4-1 with TRBJ1-2; tentatively, D is TRBD1 (5 bases). CDR1 and CDR2 from the germline V gene are MGHRA and YSYEKL. This CDR3 is built from 15 residues. Trimming stripped 0 bases from V and 6 bases from J, with 14 bases between. The CDR3 DNA reads as TGCGCCAGCAGCCAAGATGACAGCAACCACGATGGCTACACCTTC. As protein: CASSQDDSNHDGYTF.

This clone occurred once. Written as DNA, the CDR3 is TGTGCCAGCAGGGGGGGCGGCACCGGGGAGCTGTTTTTT. Translating gives CASRGGGTGELFF. The rearrangement uses TRBV2 and TRBJ2-2; D may correspond to TRBD1 or TRBD2 (6 bases each). The CDR3 runs 13 residues. V lost 6 bases to trimming and J lost 4 bases, with 9 bases between them. Germline values: CDR1 SNHLY, CDR2 FYNNEI. Full variable domain (missing parts from reference TRBV2 and TRBJ2-2): EPEVTQTPSHQVTQMGQEVILRCVPISNHLYFYWYRQILGQKVEFLVSFYNNEISEKSEIFDDQFSVERPDGSNFTLKIRSTKLEDSAMYFCASRGGGTGELFFGEGSRLTVL.

In this sample, this clone turned up a few times. The germline gene is not matched at one end of the junction; a read error may be the cause. The V gene is TRBV7-9, the J gene TRBJ1-4; 7 nucleotides line up with TRBD1. Germline V CDR1 and CDR2: SEHNR, FQNEAQ (reference sequence). This CDR3 region has 11 residues. The CDR3 nucleotides read TGTGCCAGCAGCTTTCAGGGGGACTTGGAATTT. Its translation: CASSFQGDLEF.

V is TRBV2 and J is TRBJ1-2; no reliable D call. With 3 bases removed from V and 2 bases from J, the gap between germline ends came to 7 bases. The CDR3 contains 13 residues. CDR1 is SNHLY and CDR2 is FYNNEI in the germline V gene. CDR3 in amino acids: CASSDQGNYGYTF. CDR3 nucleotide sequence: TGTGCCAGCAGTGATCAAGGGAACTATGGCTACACCTTC.

This chain links TRBV7-9 with TRBJ2-5; either TRBD1 or TRBD2 may supply D (5 bases each). CDR3 length: 15 amino acids. Germline CDR1 is SEHNR and CDR2 is FQNEAQ (reference sequence). Trimming pared 2 bases from V and 1 base from J, leaving 11 bases between. CDR3 in amino acids: CASSLTGTGQETQYF. In DNA, the CDR3 is TGTGCCAGCAGCTTAACCGGGACCGGCCAAGAGACCCAGTACTTC.

By sample share, this clone is medium-sized. This chain connects TRBV19 to TRBJ2-1, with 7 positions matching TRBD2. Germline-derived CDR1 and CDR2 are LNHDA and SQIVND (reference sequence). V lost 1 base, J lost 4 bases, and 4 bases stayed unmatched. This CDR3 has 15 amino acids. CDR3 nucleotides: TGTGCCAGTAGTATAGTAAGCGGGGCGTACAATGAGCAGTTCTTC. It codes for CASSIVSGAYNEQFF. The entire variable domain, with the rest obtained from reference TRBV19 and TRBJ2-1, is as follows: DGGITQSPKYLFRKEGQNVTLSCEQNLNHDAMYWYRQDPGQGLRLIYYSQIVNDFQKGDIAEGYSVSREKKESFPLTVTSAQKNPTAFYLCASSIVSGAYNEQFFGPGTRLTVL.

This chain uses TRBV5-1 with TRBJ1-4; 7 positions agree with TRBD1. Germline CDR1 and CDR2: SGHRS and YFSETQ. The CDR3 has 16 amino acids. Germline trimming cut 4 bases from V and 4 bases from J; bases unmatched to any gene: 10. DNA for the CDR3: TGCGCCAGCAGCCCCAAGGCAGGGGGTAGTAATGAAAAACTGTTTTTT. Translated, it gives CASSPKAGGSNEKLFF.

In this sample, this clone turned up once. The chain uses TRBV30 and TRBJ2-5; TRBD1 aligns across 8 bases. Per germline, CDR1 GTSNPN and CDR2 SVGIG (reference sequence). The ends lost 3 bases at V and 3 bases at J; junction bases unmatched: 6. The CDR3 spans 14 residues. This CDR3 reads CAWSRGLGEETQYF. The DNA for the CDR3 is TGTGCCTGGAGCAGGGGGCTCGGGGAAGAGACCCAGTACTTC.

Here the CDR3 reads CASSSPRANTEAFF. CDR3 sequence (DNA): TGTGCCAGCAGTTCCCCTCGGGCGAACACTGAAGCTTTCTTT. J is TRBJ1-1 and V is TRBV27; no firm D call. Trimming cost V 4 bases and J 1 base, with 10 bases left between them. The CDR3 is 14 residues long. Germline CDR1 and CDR2: MNHEY and SMNVEV (reference sequence).

This clone occurred once. This chain uses TRBV6-5 with TRBJ1-2; 8 bases map to TRBD1. Looked up from germline, CDR1 is MNHEY and CDR2 is SVGAGI. The CDR3 contains 14 residues. With V trimmed by 7 bases and J by 3 bases, 7 bases remained unmatched. DNA of the CDR3: TGTGCCAGCACCGCGGGGGACAGGCACTATGGCTACACCTTC. It yields the protein CASTAGDRHYGYTF.

The V and J genes are TRBV2 and TRBJ1-1; 8 nucleotides agree with TRBD1. CDR1 is SNHLY and CDR2 is FYNNEI in the germline V gene. J lost 1 base, V lost 2 bases, and 9 bases had no gene match. The CDR3 extends over 17 amino acids. The CDR3 protein is CASSEPGQANRNTEAFF. As DNA, the CDR3 is TGTGCCAGCAGTGAACCGGGACAGGCGAACCGGAACACTGAAGCTTTCTTT. The whole variable domain, filled in from reference TRBV2 and TRBJ1-1, reads EPEVTQTPSHQVTQMGQEVILRCVPISNHLYFYWYRQILGQKVEFLVSFYNNEISEKSEIFDDQFSVERPDGSNFTLKIRSTKLEDSAMYFCASSEPGQANRNTEAFFGQGTRLTVV.

The CDR3 spells CAISAGTASYEQYF. DNA of the CDR3: TGTGCCATCAGTGCCGGGACAGCCTCCTACGAGCAGTACTTC. The chain recombines TRBV10-3 with TRBJ2-7; 7 bases fit TRBD1. CDR3 length equals 14 residues. J gave up 0 bases and V 4 bases, and 3 bases lay outside the gene matches. Per the germline V gene, CDR1 is ENHRY and CDR2 is SYGVKD.

V is TRBV4-3 and J is TRBJ1-3; tentatively, D is TRBD1 (6 bases). This CDR3 region has 18 residues. CDR1 LGHNA and CDR2 YSLEER come from the germline V gene. V was trimmed by 0 bases and J by 0 bases, leaving 15 bases between them. CDR3 in DNA: TGCGCCAGCAGCCAAGATCGCGTCGGGACAAGCTCTGGAAACACCATATATTTT. It encodes CASSQDRVGTSSGNTIYF.

The chain joins TRBV6-2 or TRBV6-3 to TRBJ2-3; D ambiguous. The germline V gene has CDR1 MNHEY and CDR2 SVGEGT. The CDR3 covers 15 residues. V lost 0 bases and J 2 bases, leaving 9 bases between the germline ends. The CDR3 nucleotides read TGTGCCAGCAGTTACTCGACCGCCCCCACAGATACGCAGTATTTT. This encodes CASSYSTAPTDTQYF.

The chain carries TRBV19 and TRBJ1-1; no firm D call. Germline V gene sequence: CDR1 LNHDA, CDR2 SQIVND (reference sequence). Trimming cost V 4 bases and J 10 bases, with 13 bases left between them. The CDR3 consists of 12 residues. DNA of the CDR3: TGTGCCAGTAGTAGTGATGGGAGGGCAGCTTTCTTT. Translation: CASSSDGRAAFF.